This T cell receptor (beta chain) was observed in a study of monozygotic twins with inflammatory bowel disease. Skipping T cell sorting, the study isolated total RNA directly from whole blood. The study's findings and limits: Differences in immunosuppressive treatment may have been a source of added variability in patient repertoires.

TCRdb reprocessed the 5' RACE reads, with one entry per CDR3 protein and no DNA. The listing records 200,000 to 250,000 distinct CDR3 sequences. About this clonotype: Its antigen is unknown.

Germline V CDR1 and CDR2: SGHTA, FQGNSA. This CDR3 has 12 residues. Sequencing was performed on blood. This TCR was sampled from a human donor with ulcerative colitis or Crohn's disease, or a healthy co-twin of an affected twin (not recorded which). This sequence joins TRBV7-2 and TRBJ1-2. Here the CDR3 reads CASSSRSGGYTF.